These 11 T cell receptor beta chains originate from one sample sequenced in a study of memory CD4+ T cells and cytomegalovirus serostatus. Single viable CD3+CD4+CD8-CD45RO+ cells were sorted as the memory CD4+ T cells. TCRdb's copy holds only in-frame clones and misses some; the assay was immunoSEQ multiplex PCR. The repertoire consists of some 80,000 clones, with 80% occurring once and the leading ten covering less than 0.85%. Sequencing used memory CD4+ T cells from blood. Receptors were obtained from an adult in good health and CMV-seronegative.

CDR3 coding DNA: TGTGCCAGCAGCCCAAACGTGGGCTATGGCTACACCTTC. Amino acids: CASSPNVGYGYTF. The chain is built from TRBV7-3 and TRBJ1-2; D remains unclear. This CDR3 is 13 amino acids long. The V gene's germline CDR1 is SGHTA and CDR2 FQGTGA. Trimming removed 5 bases from V and 4 bases from J, with 11 bases in between. The full variable domain, with the rest looked up from reference TRBV7-3 and TRBJ1-2, is GAGVSQTPSNKVTEKGKYVELRCDPISGHTALYWYRQSLGQGPEFLIYFQGTGAADDSGLPNDRFFAVRPEGSVSTLKIQRTERGDSAVYLCASSPNVGYGYTFGSGTRLTVV.

The rearrangement links TRBV5-1 to TRBJ2-1; TRBD2 aligns across 12 bases. Germline loops: CDR1 SGHRS, CDR2 YFSETQ. V dropped 3 bases and J dropped 5; count of bases not matched to a gene: 3. CDR3 length: 15 amino acids. The CDR3 nucleotides are TGCGCCAGCAGCTCCCGACTAGCGGGGGACAATGAGCAGTTCTTC. Its protein is CASSSRLAGDNEQFF.

This clone was detected only once. The DNA for the CDR3 is TGCAGCGTTGAATTTGCTAGCGGGGCGCAAGAGACCCAGTACTTC. The encoded protein is CSVEFASGAQETQYF. The chain links TRBV29-1 to TRBJ2-5; 9 bases align to TRBD2. CDR1 and CDR2 from the germline V gene are SQVTM and ANQGSEA. This CDR3 is 15 amino acids long. J gave up 2 bases and V 2 bases, and 6 bases lay outside the gene matches.

V and J are TRBV7-8 and TRBJ2-7; 7 positions agree with TRBD1. This CDR3 has 14 amino acids. Germline CDR1 and CDR2: SGHVS and FQNEAQ. The V and J ends lost 5 bases and 5 bases, in that order; junction bases with no gene match: 9. In nucleotides, the CDR3 is TGTGCCAGCAGCATAACGACAGGGTCGCACGAGCAGTACTTC. Protein sequence: CASSITTGSHEQYF.

The chain is built from TRBV5-4 and TRBJ2-3; D gene ambiguous. The germline V gene encodes CDR1 SGHNT and CDR2 YYREEE (reference sequence). V lost 6 bases and J lost 4, with 18 bases in between. The CDR3 extends over 15 amino acids. CDR3 nucleotides: TGTGCCAGCAACCCAGACGTTCGGCTGGCAGATACGCAGTATTTT. This sequence encodes CASNPDVRLADTQYF.

The rearrangement uses TRBV4-1 and TRBJ1-5; unclear D gene. Germline loops: CDR1 MGHRA, CDR2 YSYEKL. The CDR3 runs 14 residues. Trimming removed 1 base from V and 7 bases from J, with 11 bases in between. The CDR3 bases are TGCGCCAGCAGCCAAGGGGCCCCTCTACAGCCCCAGCATTTT. Amino acids: CASSQGAPLQPQHF.

The chain combines TRBV29-1 with TRBJ2-5; 14 bases fit TRBD2. Germline V lookup: CDR1 SQVTM, CDR2 ANQGSEA. The ends lost 7 bases at V and 4 bases at J; junction bases unmatched: 5. CDR3 length equals 14 residues. This CDR3 is CSEGTSGGVETQYF. The CDR3 DNA sequence: TGCAGCGAAGGGACTAGCGGGGGAGTAGAGACCCAGTACTTC.

The rearrangement uses TRBV7-2 and TRBJ2-2; 7 bases fit TRBD1. Germline V gene data show CDR1 as SGHTA and CDR2 as FQGNSA. The V and J ends lost 5 bases and 7 bases, in that order; junction bases with no gene match: 16. The CDR3 spans 17 residues. The CDR3 here is CASSGTSTGDQGGELFF. The CDR3, as DNA: TGTGCCAGCAGCGGAACCTCCACAGGGGATCAAGGCGGGGAGCTGTTTTTT.

This clone was seen a single time. The chain joins TRBV6-5 to TRBJ2-3, with a tentative D call TRBD1 (6 bases). Trimming shortened V by 2 bases and J by 6 bases, and 12 bases separated the two germline ends. This CDR3 has 14 amino acids. Germline V gene data show CDR1 as MNHEY and CDR2 as SVGAGI. CDR3 coding DNA: TGTGCCAGCAGTTACGGGGGCCCCGGGGATACGCAGTATTTT. Residues: CASSYGGPGDTQYF.

V is TRBV6-5 and J is TRBJ1-2, with 7 bases identical to TRBD1. This CDR3 contains 13 residues. Germline lookup yields CDR1 MNHEY and CDR2 SVGAGI. The ends lost 6 bases at V and 7 bases at J; junction bases unmatched: 8. CDR3 in amino acids: CASRPTGVSGYTF. CDR3 DNA sequence: TGTGCCAGCAGGCCAACAGGGGTCAGTGGCTACACCTTC.

This clone was seen once. The chain links TRBV30 to TRBJ1-4; maybe TRBD1 (5 bases). This CDR3 is built from 15 residues. Trimming took off 0 bases at V and 10 bases at J, with 18 bases between the two ends. Per the germline V gene, CDR1 is GTSNPN and CDR2 is SVGIG (reference sequence). CDR3 sequence: CAWSVGGPVRAKLFF. The CDR3 DNA reads TGTGCCTGGAGTGTTGGGGGACCCGTAAGGGCAAAACTGTTTTTT.